This TCR beta chain was identified during a study of T cell changes during pregnancy in multiple sclerosis. Sequenced by immunoSEQ multiplex PCR; TCRdb stores in-frame clones only, minus some. Among tens of thousands of clones listed, about 86% were seen once. The sequencing used CD4+ T cells from peripheral blood mononuclear cells, collected in the first trimester of pregnancy. The sequence was obtained from a female donor in good health, enrolled as a control in a pregnancy study.

The DNA of the CDR3 is TGCGCCAGCAGCTTGGGGCTAGCGGGGGTGTCAGATACGCAGTATTTT. It is translated as CASSLGLAGVSDTQYF. The rearrangement links TRBV5-1 to TRBJ2-3; 10 nucleotides agree with TRBD2. The CDR3 runs to 16 residues. Trimming removed 0 bases from V and 4 bases from J; junction bases left unmatched: 5. The V gene's germline CDR1 is SGHRS and CDR2 YFSETQ.